This TCR beta chain came from a study of T-cell memory formation after mild COVID-19. This CDR3 region has 12 residues. CDR1 is LNHDA, CDR2 SQIVND, per germline (reference sequence). Trimming took off 11 bases at V and 4 bases at J, with 14 bases between the two ends. TCRdb passed the 5' RACE reads through MiXCR, listing each CDR3 protein once. The data hold around 510,000 distinct CDR3 sequences, with about a fifth observed a single time. Specimen: PBMCs or a T cell subset sorted from them (not recorded which). The TCR was taken from an adult woman who had mild COVID-19 (a few samples of this study predate the infection). Cell type and time point are not known. V gene TRBV19 combines with J gene TRBJ1-2, with D maybe TRBD1 (6 bases). The CDR3 DNA is TGTGCCGTCGGGGGCGCGTCCTATGGCTACACCTTC. Residues: CAVGGASYGYTF.